This paragraph covers one T cell receptor beta chain sequence. Its antigen is still unknown. This entry belongs to a study of T-cell memory formation after mild COVID-19. Study in general: In these data, TCR clusters were largely donor specific.

Findings and caveats of the study: Among CD4+ contracting clones, most were CM and EM, and CD8+ ones EMRA. Clones from the second wave (peaking day 37) had unconfirmed SARS-CoV-2 specificity.

There are 15 residues in the CDR3. After removal of 7 bases from V and 1 base from J, the junction contained 10 bases not matched to a gene. The germline V gene encodes CDR1 SQVTM and CDR2 ANQGSEA. TCR alpha and TCR beta cDNA libraries carrying sample barcodes and UMIs were produced by 5'RACE using constant-segment primers. TCRdb independently ran MiXCR on the 5' RACE reads; one entry per CDR3 protein. The sample has 450,000 to 700,000 distinct CDR3 sequences, under 20% seen once. The V and J genes are TRBV29-1 and TRBJ2-3; 8 nucleotides match TRBD1. The sequenced sample consisted of PBMCs or a T cell subset sorted from them (not recorded which). The source is an adult woman who had mild COVID-19 (a few samples of this study predate the infection). Cell type and time point are not known. The CDR3 region is CSAGQGRAGTDTQYF. For the CDR3, the DNA is TGCAGCGCTGGACAGGGTCGGGCCGGCACAGATACGCAGTATTTT.